The 10 T cell receptor beta chains in this list originate from one sample, sequenced in a study of T cells in Graves' hyperthyroidism and ophthalmopathy. Amplified TCR beta CDR3 regions derived from RNA transcripts. Using the HTBI primer set, a first-round RT-PCR was run on the TCR CDR3. Via MiXCR, TCRdb re-called the multiplex PCR reads, giving one row per CDR3 protein. The top ten hold about 34% of the sample, which has about 640,000 distinct CDR3 sequences, less than 25% seen once. The sequenced sample was blood. These receptors all come from a man aged 25-40 years with Graves' ophthalmopathy.

This clonotype was observed a few times. The chain joins TRBV6-1 to TRBJ2-7; D may be TRBD2 (6 bases). Germline V CDR1 and CDR2: MNHNS, SASEGT. CDR3 size: 13 residues. V lost 7 bases to trimming and J lost 1 base, with 11 bases between them. Here the CDR3 DNA reads TGTGCCAGCATCGGTCGGGGGTCCTACGAGCAGTACTTC. This encodes CASIGRGSYEQYF.

This clonotype was detected a few times. The genes are TRBV10-3 and TRBJ2-4; D unresolved. V dropped 0 bases and J dropped 8 bases, with 11 bases sitting between them. In germline, CDR1 is ENHRY, CDR2 SYGVKD. This CDR3 has 14 amino acids. The DNA for the CDR3 is TGTGCCATCAGTGAGTCCCAGGAACTTTACATTCAGTACTTC. It specifies CAISESQELYIQYF.

This sequence joins TRBV7-6 and TRBJ2-7; tentatively, D is TRBD1 (5 bases). Looked up from germline, CDR1 is SGHVS and CDR2 is FNYEAQ. The V gene lost 5 bases and the J gene lost 7 bases, with 18 bases spanning the gap. The CDR3 totals 14 residues. This chain's CDR3 is CASSPDRTIPEQYF. The CDR3 coding sequence is TGTGCCAGCAGCCCAGATAGGACAATCCCGGAGCAGTACTTC.

The V gene is TRBV29-1, the J gene TRBJ2-1; 10 bases align to TRBD1. Germline V lookup: CDR1 SQVTM, CDR2 ANQGSEA. The CDR3 loop spans 13 amino acids. V trimming: 7 bases; J trimming: 6 bases; junction bases outside the gene matches: 6. The CDR3 coding sequence is TGCAGCGCCTCCGGGACAGGGGTCAATGAGCAGTTCTTC. Residues: CSASGTGVNEQFF.

This clonotype was detected only a few times. The chain uses TRBV19 and TRBJ2-1, with TRBD2 matching 12 bases. The J segment lost 5 bases and the V segment lost 5 bases, leaving 13 bases of the junction unmatched. The CDR3 has 18 amino acids. Germline V CDR1 and CDR2: LNHDA, SQIVND (reference sequence). This CDR3 is CASSATATSGSPDNEQFF. The DNA of the CDR3 is TGTGCCAGTAGTGCAACAGCGACTAGCGGGAGTCCAGACAATGAGCAGTTCTTC.

This clonotype was seen many times. CDR3: CASSLAPGGSNRNQPQHF. The CDR3 DNA sequence: TGCGCCAGCAGCTTGGCCCCTGGGGGTTCGAATCGCAATCAGCCCCAGCATTTT. The chain has TRBV5-1 and TRBJ1-5, with D maybe TRBD1 (5 bases). This CDR3 has 18 residues. CDR1 is SGHRS and CDR2 is YFSETQ in the germline V gene. V gave up 0 bases and J gave up 2 bases, with 18 bases separating them.

This clonotype showed up many times. Here the CDR3 reads CASSFVSRPGEYGYTF. CDR3 nucleotides: TGTGCCAGCAGCTTCGTGAGCAGGCCTGGGGAATATGGCTACACCTTC. The chain employs TRBV7-2 and TRBJ1-2, with D hard to call. This CDR3 is 16 amino acids long. V dropped 3 bases and J dropped 5 bases, with 19 bases sitting between them. The germline gives CDR1 SGHTA, CDR2 FQGNSA.

With regard to this clonotype: Possible read error: a much larger clone is one base away. The CDR3 DNA reads as TGCGCCAGCAGCTTTATTCCGGGACTAGTGGGAGGAAGGAATGAGCAGTTCTTC. Its translation: CASSFIPGLVGGRNEQFF. The V call is TRBV5-1, the J call TRBJ2-1; 8 bases match TRBD2. Germline-derived CDR1 and CDR2 are SGHRS and YFSETQ. The CDR3 contains 18 residues. Losses at the gene ends were 2 bases for V and 7 bases for J; bases not matched to a gene: 17.

At least ten counts were recorded for this clonotype. V gene TRBV28 combines with J gene TRBJ2-5; D might be TRBD1 or TRBD2, each matching 5 bases. Between the trimmed V and J ends, which lost 2 bases and 4 bases, there was a span of 11 bases. The CDR3 consists of 14 residues. Germline V CDR1 and CDR2: MDHEN, SYDVKM. The CDR3 region has the DNA TGTGCCAGCAGTTTAGGGGGATCTAGAGAGACCCAGTACTTC. It translates to CASSLGGSRETQYF.

In this sample, this clonotype turned up a few times. The V gene is TRBV6-2 or TRBV6-3, the J gene TRBJ2-7; D possibly corresponds to TRBD2 (5 bases). CDR3 length equals 11 residues. Germline V CDR1 and CDR2: MNHEY, SVGEGT. Trimming removed 8 bases at V and 7 bases at J, with 12 bases between. The CDR3, as DNA: TGTGCCAGCGGATTCTCGGGAGAGCAGTACTTC. This translates into CASGFSGEQYF.